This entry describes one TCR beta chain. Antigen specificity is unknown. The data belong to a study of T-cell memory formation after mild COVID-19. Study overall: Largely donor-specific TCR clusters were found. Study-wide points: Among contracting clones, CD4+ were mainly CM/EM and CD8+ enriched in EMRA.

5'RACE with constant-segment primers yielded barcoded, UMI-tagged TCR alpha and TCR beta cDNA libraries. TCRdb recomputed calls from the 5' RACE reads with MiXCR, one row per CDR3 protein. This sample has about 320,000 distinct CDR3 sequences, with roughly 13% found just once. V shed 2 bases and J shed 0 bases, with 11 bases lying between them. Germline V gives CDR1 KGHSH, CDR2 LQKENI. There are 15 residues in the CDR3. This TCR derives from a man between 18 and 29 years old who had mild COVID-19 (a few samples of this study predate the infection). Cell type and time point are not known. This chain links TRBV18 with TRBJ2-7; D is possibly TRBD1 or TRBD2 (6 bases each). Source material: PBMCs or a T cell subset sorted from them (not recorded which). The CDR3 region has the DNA TGTGCCAGCTCACCAAGGAGGGGGAGCTCCTACGAGCAGTACTTC. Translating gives CASSPRRGSSYEQYF. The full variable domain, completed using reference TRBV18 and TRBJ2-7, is NAGVMQNPRHLVRRRGQEARLRCSPMKGHSHVYWYRQLPEEGLKFMVYLQKENIIDESGMPKERFSAEFPKEGPSILRIQQVVRGDSAAYFCASSPRRGSSYEQYFGPGTRLTVT.